This is a list of T cell receptor beta chains from one sample in a study of cytomegalovirus exposure and HLA in healthy donors. Generated by immunoSEQ multiplex PCR, the TCRdb table keeps only in-frame clones and is missing some. The sample contains 150,000 or so clones, over 60% of which appear only once. What was sequenced was PBMCs. Receptors were obtained from a male donor in good health and CMV-seronegative. Both conserved end residues are part of each CDR3. A D gene is named only where the DNA matches it firmly. Only part of the rows carry a size: once, few, many, or a class if the clone is expanded.

d_call	v_call	clone_size	j_call	cdr3_length	cdr3_aa	cdr3_nt
TRBD2	TRBV4-1	NA	TRBJ2-1	21	CASSHPTGLAGGLSSYNEQFF	TGCGCCAGCAGCCACCCCACGGGACTAGCGGGAGGGCTAAGCTCCTACAATGAGCAGTTCTTC
TRBD2	TRBV12-5	few	TRBJ2-3	14	CASGSRGAGDTQYF	TGTGCTAGTGGTTCGCGGGGGGCGGGAGATACGCAGTATTTT
TRBD1	TRBV30	NA	TRBJ1-3	15	CAFRDRASGGNTIYF	TGTGCCTTCCGGGACAGGGCGTCTGGAGGAAACACCATATATTTT
TRBD1	TRBV2	NA	TRBJ1-5	15	CASSETTGGHQPQHF	TGTGCCAGCAGTGAGACTACAGGGGGTCATCAGCCCCAGCATTTT
NA	TRBV11-2	NA	TRBJ2-3	17	CASSDVRGSYNTDTQYF	TGTGCCAGCAGTGACGTTAGGGGGTCGTACAACACAGATACGCAGTATTTT
NA	TRBV4-3	few	TRBJ1-1	18	CASSQNTLWTDWNTEAFF	TGCGCCAGCAGCCAAAACACCCTTTGGACAGACTGGAACACTGAAGCTTTCTTT
NA	TRBV30	NA	TRBJ1-4	13	CAWSMDPGEKLFF	TGTGCCTGGAGCATGGACCCGGGGGAAAAACTGTTTTTT
TRBD1	TRBV30	NA	TRBJ1-4	16	CAWSVRRTGGGEKLFF	TGTGCCTGGAGTGTACGTAGGACAGGGGGAGGTGAAAAACTGTTTTTT
TRBD2	TRBV27	NA	TRBJ2-7	14	CASSPSGGAYEQYF	TGTGCCAGCAGTCCTAGCGGGGGCGCTTACGAGCAGTACTTC
NA	TRBV5-1	NA	TRBJ2-6	15	CASSITASGANVLTF	TGCGCCAGCAGCATTACAGCCTCTGGGGCCAACGTCCTGACTTTC
NA	TRBV11-2	NA	TRBJ2-2	17	CASSPSVWGGRTGELFF	TGTGCCAGCAGCCCTTCAGTTTGGGGGGGCCGGACCGGGGAGCTGTTTTTT
TRBD1	TRBV9	few	TRBJ1-5	16	CASSPGTGSLNQPQHF	TGTGCCAGCAGCCCAGGGACAGGGAGTCTTAATCAGCCCCAGCATTTT
TRBD1	TRBV4-1	NA	TRBJ1-1	13	CASSQDRFTEAFF	TGCGCCAGCAGCCAGGACAGGTTCACTGAAGCTTTCTTT
NA	TRBV18	NA	TRBJ1-2	16	CASSPLDLAENLGYTF	TGTGCCAGCTCACCCCTGGACTTGGCAGAGAATCTTGGCTACACCTTC
NA	TRBV11-3	few	TRBJ1-2	15	CASSLDTPREGGYTF	TGTGCCAGCAGCTTAGATACCCCGAGGGAGGGTGGCTACACCTTC
TRBD2	TRBV4-2	few	TRBJ2-1	18	CASSQVIVAGQSYNEQFF	TGTGCCAGCAGCCAAGTTATCGTAGCGGGTCAATCCTACAATGAGCAGTTCTTC
NA	TRBV21-1	few	TRBJ1-2	15	CASSKSEHRGGGYTF	TGTGCCAGCAGCAAATCCGAACACCGCGGGGGAGGCTACACCTTC
NA	TRBV27	NA	TRBJ1-2	14	CASSLLGANYGYTF	TGTGCCAGCAGTTTATTGGGAGCTAACTATGGCTACACCTTC
NA	TRBV12-5	NA	TRBJ1-6	14	CASGLEMGISPLHF	TGTGCTAGTGGTTTGGAGATGGGCATTTCACCCCTCCACTTT